This entry concerns a single TCR beta chain. Antigen specificity is unknown. At one boundary the junction diverges from the germline segment, which might be a read error. Germline V gene lookup returns CDR1 LGHDT and CDR2 YNNKEL (reference sequence). The CDR3 has 15 residues. The source of the sample is a study of Graves' ophthalmopathy and Graves' hyperthyroidism. Reliance was placed on clinical symptoms, serum thyroxine, TRAb, thyroid ultrasound and orbital computed tomography for diagnosis. Regarding the study as a whole: The model's prediction of ophthalmopathy progression had 70.59% sensitivity and 72% to 80% specificity.

The study amplified TCR beta CDR3 regions using RNA transcripts. Amplification began with first-round RT-PCR using HTBI primers, then second-round multiplex PCR was performed. TCRdb recomputed calls from the multiplex PCR reads with MiXCR, one row per CDR3 protein. Of approximately 500,000 distinct CDR3 sequences listed, 13% to 15% were seen once; the top ten hold over 8%. This chain uses TRBV3-1 with TRBJ1-5, with 7 bases that match TRBD1. Sequencing was carried out using blood. The sequence was collected from a woman in her 30s with Graves' ophthalmopathy. CDR3: CASSEEGAAHQPQHF. As DNA, the CDR3 is TGTGCCAGCAGCGAAGAGGGGGCTGCGCATCAGCCCCAGCATTTT. Supplemented by reference TRBV3-1 and TRBJ1-5, the full variable domain reads DTAVSQTPKYLVTQMGNDKSIKCEQNLGHDTMYWYKQDSKKFLKIMFSYNNKELIINETVPNRFSPKSPDKAHLNLHINSLELGDSAVYFCASSEEGAAHQPQHFGDGTRLSIL.